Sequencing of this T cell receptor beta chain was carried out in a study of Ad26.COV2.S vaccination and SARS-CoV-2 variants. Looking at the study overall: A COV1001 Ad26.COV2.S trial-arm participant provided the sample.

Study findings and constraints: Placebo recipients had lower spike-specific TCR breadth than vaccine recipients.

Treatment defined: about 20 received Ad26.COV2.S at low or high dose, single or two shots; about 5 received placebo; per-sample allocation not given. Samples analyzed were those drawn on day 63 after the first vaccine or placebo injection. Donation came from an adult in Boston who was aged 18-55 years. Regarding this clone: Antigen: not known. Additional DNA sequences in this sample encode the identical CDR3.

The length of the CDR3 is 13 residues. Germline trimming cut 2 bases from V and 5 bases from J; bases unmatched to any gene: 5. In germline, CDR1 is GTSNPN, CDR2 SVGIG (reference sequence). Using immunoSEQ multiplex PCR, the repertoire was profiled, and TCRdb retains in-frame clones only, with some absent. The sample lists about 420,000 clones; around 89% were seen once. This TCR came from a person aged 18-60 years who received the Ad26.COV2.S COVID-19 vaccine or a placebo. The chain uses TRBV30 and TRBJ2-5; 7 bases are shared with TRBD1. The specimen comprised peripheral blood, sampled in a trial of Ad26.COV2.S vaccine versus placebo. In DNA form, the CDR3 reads TGTGCCTGGAGTCCAGGGGGATCGGAGACCCAGTACTTC. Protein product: CAWSPGGSETQYF.